This TCR beta chain was obtained from a study of shared clonotypes between healthy human individuals. Profiling relied on immunoSEQ multiplex PCR, and the TCRdb table lists in-frame clones only, not all of them. The sample includes about 2.4 million clones, around nine tenths of them seen just once. Trimming left V 0 bases short and J 0 bases short, with 9 bases between. Germline V gene lookup returns CDR1 KGHSH and CDR2 LQKENI. The CDR3 sequence is 16 residues long. This clone was observed a few times. This CDR3 is also generated by other DNA sequences in the sample. V usage is TRBV18 and J usage is TRBJ1-5; D remains ambiguous. The TCR was taken from a man between 18 and 35 years old in good health. The sample taken for sequencing was naive CD4+ T cells sorted from blood. Subset defined: CD45RA+ positively selected. CDR3 residues: CASSPPGQYSNQPQHF. The CDR3 DNA sequence: TGTGCCAGCTCACCACCTGGGCAGTATAGCAATCAGCCCCAGCATTTT.